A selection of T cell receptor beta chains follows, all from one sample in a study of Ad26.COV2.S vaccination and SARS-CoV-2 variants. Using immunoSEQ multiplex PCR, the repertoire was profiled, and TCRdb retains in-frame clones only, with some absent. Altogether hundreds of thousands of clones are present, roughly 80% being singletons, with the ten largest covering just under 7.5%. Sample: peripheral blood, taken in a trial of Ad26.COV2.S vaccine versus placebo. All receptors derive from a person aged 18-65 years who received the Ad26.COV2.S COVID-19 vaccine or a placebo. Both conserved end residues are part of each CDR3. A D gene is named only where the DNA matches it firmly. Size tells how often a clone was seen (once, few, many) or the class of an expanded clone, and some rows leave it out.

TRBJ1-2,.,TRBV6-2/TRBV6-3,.,CASSSAAAYGYTF,TGTGCCAGCAGTTCCGCGGCCGCCTACGGCTACACCTTC
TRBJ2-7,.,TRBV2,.,CASSEFGEQYF,TGTGCCAGCAGTGAATTTGGCGAGCAGTACTTC
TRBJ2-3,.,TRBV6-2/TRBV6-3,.,CASSYSIGGSDTQYF,TGTGCCAGCAGTTACTCCATTGGGGGCTCAGATACGCAGTATTTT
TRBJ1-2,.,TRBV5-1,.,CASSYPETYGYTF,TGCGCCAGCAGCTATCCGGAGACGTATGGCTACACCTTC
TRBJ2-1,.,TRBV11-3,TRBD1,CASSGRTGSNEQFF,TGTGCCAGCAGCGGTCGGACAGGGTCCAATGAGCAGTTCTTC
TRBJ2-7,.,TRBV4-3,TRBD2,CASSQDRPAGGPGSYEQYF,TGCGCCAGCAGCCAAGATCGTCCAGCGGGGGGACCGGGATCCTACGAGCAGTACTTC
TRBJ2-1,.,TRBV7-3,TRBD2,CASSPQGLAGGGNEQFF,TGTGCCAGCAGCCCCCAGGGACTAGCGGGAGGCGGGAATGAGCAGTTCTTC
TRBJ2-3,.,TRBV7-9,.,CASSSRRRGDTQYF,TGTGCCAGCAGCTCGAGGCGGAGAGGCGATACGCAGTATTTT
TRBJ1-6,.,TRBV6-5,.,CASSYDLRGNSPLHF,TGTGCCAGCAGTTACGATTTACGAGGAAATTCACCCCTCCACTTT
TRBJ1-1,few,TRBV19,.,CASSMWDLEAFF,TGTGCCAGTAGTATGTGGGATCTTGAAGCTTTCTTT
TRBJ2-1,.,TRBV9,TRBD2,CASSTWTSGGNEQFF,TGTGCCAGCAGCACCTGGACTAGCGGGGGGAATGAGCAGTTCTTC
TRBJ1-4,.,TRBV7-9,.,CASSITGAQEKLFF,TGTGCCAGCAGTATCACCGGGGCGCAGGAAAAACTGTTTTTT
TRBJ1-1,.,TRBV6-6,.,CASSYSQGWAF,TGTGCCAGCAGTTACTCCCAAGGGTGGGCCTTT
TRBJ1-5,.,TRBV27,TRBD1,CASSLKGAFQPQHF,TGTGCCAGCAGTTTAAAGGGGGCCTTTCAGCCCCAGCATTTT
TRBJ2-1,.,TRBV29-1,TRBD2,CSVVGLAGYNEQFF,TGCAGCGTTGTGGGCCTAGCGGGTTACAATGAGCAGTTCTTC
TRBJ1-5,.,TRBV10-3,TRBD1,CATCTGALNQPQHF,TGTGCCACCTGCACAGGGGCCCTCAATCAGCCCCAGCATTTT